This T cell receptor (beta chain) stems from a study of T cell responses to AZD1222 COVID-19 vaccine. General study findings and limits: Baseline serostatus was positive in only a handful of AZD1222 recipients. White British people made up most donors, females outnumbered males, and clonal diversity was possibly underestimated. The study found Spike-specific TCR breadth and depth rose after two AZD1222 doses.

Sequencing used immunoSEQ multiplex PCR; TCRdb keeps in-frame clones, though not all of them. The sample lists 100,000 to 150,000 clones; roughly 90% were seen once. Concerning this clone: Its antigen remains unidentified.

V was trimmed by 2 bases and J by 4 bases, leaving 9 bases between them. Per the germline V gene, CDR1 is SGHVS and CDR2 is FQNEAQ. The CDR3 consists of 14 residues. The rearrangement links TRBV7-8 to TRBJ2-4; no clear D gene. This specimen consisted of peripheral blood, obtained 28 days after the second dose of the MenACWY control vaccine. The source of this sequence is an adult who received the MenACWY meningococcal vaccine as a control. The CDR3 spells CASSLTLQKNIQYF. In nucleotides, the CDR3 is TGTGCCAGCAGCTTAACGCTTCAAAAAAACATTCAGTACTTC. Variable domain in full (rest from reference TRBV7-8 and TRBJ2-4): GAGVSQSPRYKVAKRGQDVALRCDPISGHVSLFWYQQALGQGPEFLTYFQNEAQLDKSGLPSDRFFAERPEGSVSTLKIQRTQQEDSAVYLCASSLTLQKNIQYFGAGTRLSVL.